This T cell receptor beta chain was retrieved from a study of post-analysis software for immune sequencing data (dated by TCRdb to the mid-2010s). Regarding the research as a whole: Disease courses on record covered relapsing-remitting, secondary progressive and progressive-relapsing multiple sclerosis, though some patients had no subtype annotation. A subset of samples was prepared in parallel using single-end sample barcoding, then pooled and co-amplified after Illumina adapter ligation. The patient repertoires were compared against 11 previously published healthy control repertoires obtained from donors aged roughly 6 to 28 years. Study-wide conclusions, independent of this receptor: Roughly 5 TRBV segments, including TRBV5-6, TRBV5-1 and TRBV20-1, were significantly more frequent in patients than controls. Multiple sclerosis patients had significantly lower normalized Chao1 diversity than controls, a result that suggests substantial peripheral T-cell clonal expansion. Direct clustering with F measure revealed strong co-clustering of samples prepared in the same batch, which led to a batch-effect correction. The multiple sclerosis patient group was slightly younger than the control group.

TCR beta repertoires were profiled from peripheral blood of over 10 young patients with multiple sclerosis to demonstrate the VDJtools post-analysis software. The multiple sclerosis patients were children and adolescents ranging in age from about 6 to 17 years. On this clonotype: Its cognate antigen has yet to be identified. No base qualities exist here, and no much larger clone lies one base off it.

V trim: 5 bases; J trim: 6 bases; unmatched bases: 10. From the cysteine through the phenylalanine, the CDR3 covers 15 amino acids. Only CDR3 DNA remains: 45 bases, in frame from the first base. CDR1 and CDR2 (SGHTA, FQGNSA) derive from the germline V gene. Library prep was done by PCR. This sample was sequenced with an Illumina HiSeq 2500. To reduce PCR and sequencing biases, unique molecular identifiers were incorporated into the TCR beta cDNA libraries. Roughly 500,000 cDNA molecules were obtained per 1 to 10 million input T cells, so each molecule approximated one T cell. The patient libraries were prepared and sequenced using the same protocol as the earlier healthy control dataset. Samples belonging to the same batch were prepared together, multiplexed and sequenced on a shared HiSeq lane. The study's own analysis went as follows. MIGEC handled the raw barcoded reads, throwing out single-read molecular identifier groups before consensus assembly and CDR3 extraction. Clonotype tables were post-analysed with VDJtools, and diversity was normalized by down-sampling all datasets to the smallest sample size. Repertoire overlap clustering matched CDR3 amino acid but not nucleotide sequences to correct batch-related cross-sample contamination. The raw public reads went through TCRdb reprocessing: fastp at Q25, MiXCR clone calling, in-frame beta chains kept. Each entry merges the rows of one CDR3 protein and shows their most common DNA and genes. These V and J calls rely on TCRdb rather than the paper's analysis. The sample has hundreds of thousands of distinct CDR3 sequences on record, over 45% of them singletons. The top ten clones comprise 10% to 12% of the sample.

Sequenced material: blood. This receptor chain uses TRBV7-2 and TRBJ2-5; a stretch of 9 junction bases matches TRBD1. The origin of this receptor is a girl aged 2 to 9 with multiple sclerosis. The sequence in DNA is TGTGCCAGCAGCCCCTACTTGGGACAGGGCCAGACCCAGTACTTC. It encodes CASSPYLGQGQTQYF. With the rest looked up from the reference TRBV7-2 and TRBJ2-5 genes rather than sequenced, the full variable domain is GAGVSQSPSNKVTEKGKDVELRCDPISGHTALYWYRQSLGQGLEFLIYFQGNSAPDKSGLPSDRFSAERTGGSVSTLTIQRTQQEDSAVYLCASSPYLGQGQTQYFGPGTRLLVL.